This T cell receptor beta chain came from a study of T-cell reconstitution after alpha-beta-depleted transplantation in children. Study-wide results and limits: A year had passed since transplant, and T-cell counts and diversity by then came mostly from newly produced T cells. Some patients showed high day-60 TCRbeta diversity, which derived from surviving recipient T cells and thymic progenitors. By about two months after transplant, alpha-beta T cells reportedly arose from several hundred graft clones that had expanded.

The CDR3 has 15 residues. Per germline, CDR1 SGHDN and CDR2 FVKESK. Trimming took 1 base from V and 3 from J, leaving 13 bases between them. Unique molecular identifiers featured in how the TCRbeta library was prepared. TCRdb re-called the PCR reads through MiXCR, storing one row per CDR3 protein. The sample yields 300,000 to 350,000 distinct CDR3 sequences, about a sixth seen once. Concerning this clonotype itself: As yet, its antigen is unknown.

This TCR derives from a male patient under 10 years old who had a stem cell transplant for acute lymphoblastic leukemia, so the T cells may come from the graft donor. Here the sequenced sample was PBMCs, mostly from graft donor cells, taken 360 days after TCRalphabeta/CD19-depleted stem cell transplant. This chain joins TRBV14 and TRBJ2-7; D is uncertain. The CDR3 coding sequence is TGTGCCAGCAGCCAAGTGCAGCTCCCGAGCTACGAGCAGTACTTC. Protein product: CASSQVQLPSYEQYF.